The clone carrying this T cell receptor beta chain was counted at least ten times. No antigen is known for it. This sample stems from a study of metastatic and nonmetastatic thyroid tumors. Study as a whole: Across blood and tumor or nodule tissue, repertoires from malignant and benign thyroid patients were compared with one another. Study-wide findings and caveats: Versus benign nodules, malignant thyroid tumors reportedly had significantly higher TCR beta diversity, in blood and tumor.

This CDR3 has 15 amino acids. Germline CDR1 and CDR2: SGDLS and YYNGEE. J was trimmed by 9 bases and V by 4 bases; bases with no gene match: 13. Original handling: A classifier of distant metastasis in papillary thyroid cancer was built from CDR3 differences (across clinicopathological groups). From the PCR reads, TCRdb re-called clones with MiXCR. These V and J calls derive from TCRdb rather than the authors' analysis. The table includes around 20,000 clones, 16% detected once. Not a single patient had been given any form of treatment at any point before undergoing thyroid surgery. The V gene is TRBV9, the J gene TRBJ2-5, with 9 bases matching TRBD1. Sequenced material: tumor tissue. This receptor was obtained from a female donor with papillary thyroid cancer or a benign thyroid nodule (not recorded which). Some clones in this sample may be carry-over from other donors' samples. The CDR3 nucleotides are TGTGCCAGCAGCCCGACAGGGGGTGGGGCCTTGGCCCAGTACTTC. As protein: CASSPTGGGALAQYF.